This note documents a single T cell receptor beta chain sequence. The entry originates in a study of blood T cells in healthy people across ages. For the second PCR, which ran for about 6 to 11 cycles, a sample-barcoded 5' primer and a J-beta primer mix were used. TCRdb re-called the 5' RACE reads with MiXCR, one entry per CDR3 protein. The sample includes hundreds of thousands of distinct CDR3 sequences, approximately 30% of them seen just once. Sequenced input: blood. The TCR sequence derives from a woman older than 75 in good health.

This CDR3 is CASSLADWGETQYF. CDR3 coding DNA: TGTGCCAGCAGCTTAGCGGACTGGGGAGAGACCCAGTACTTC. The chain has TRBV7-9 and TRBJ2-5, with a tentative D call TRBD2 (5 bases). The CDR3 is 14 residues long. Trimming pared 0 bases from V and 4 bases from J, leaving 9 bases between. Germline CDR1 SEHNR, CDR2 FQNEAQ (reference sequence).